This TCR beta chain was recorded in a study of blood T cell repertoires in COVID-19 (TCRdb year 2020). Looking at the study overall: Collaborator samples came from the United States, Italy and Spain and covered acute and convalescent phases of COVID-19. HLA class I and class II types, where available, came from metadata supplied by the sample provider rather than from assay-based typing. The repertoires were released in a freely available public database meant as a resource for research on the immune response to SARS-CoV-2. Subjects who had been exposed to COVID-19, were actively infected with it, or had recovered from it provided the deeply sampled blood TCRbeta repertoires that made up the dataset. The material from the prospective study consisted of cDNA or gDNA derived from T cells, B-cell-depleted T cells, or PBMCs. Samples came from the ongoing ImmuneRACE study (first 160 participants) plus 1,254 subjects from 6 global collaborators. The sample metadata nearly always contained a de-identified subject ID, COVID-19 status, age in years and sex. What the research found in general, with its limitations: The quantity of clinical and demographic metadata differed by source and by participant and was supplied without curation.

The immunoSEQ Assay, a bias-controlled multiplex PCR, was used to amplify TCRbeta CDR3 regions from genomic DNA. As for the original processing: Within the assay, amplification of reference gene primers was used to estimate how many nucleated cells each sample contained. To quantify the absolute abundance of each unique TCRbeta CDR3 rearrangement, sequence reads were collapsed and filtered. For each sample, productive Simpson clonality was calculated by taking the square root of Simpson's diversity index across productive rearrangements. TCRdb re-hosts the immuneACCESS table, in-frame sequences only. Its copies lack some clones; in the studies checked, an unresolved V gene accounts for under half of them, and the cause for the rest is not known. Clonal size and the V and J genes are those of that table, whereas D and trimming came from the DNA. The sample includes approximately 200,000 clones, with around 80% observed a single time. Of the sample, around 7.8% is held by the ten largest clones.

This clone was observed once. Its antigen is currently not known. One base away there is no much larger clone; base qualities are not given. One collaborating source in Seattle enrolled patients while the patients were actively infected and followed the patients over time throughout the course of disease. Each collaborating institution followed its own protocols to collect whole blood in K2EDTA tubes. For TCRbeta analysis, collaborators shipped samples as frozen whole blood, isolated PBMCs, or DNA extracted from either of those sample types. From a lookup of the germline V gene, CDR1 and CDR2 are LGHNA and YNFKEQ. Measured from the cysteine to the phenylalanine, the CDR3 is 19 residues long. Here the CDR3 DNA is all that survives: 57 bases in frame from base 1. For this chain, trimming is 1 base at the V end and 6 bases at the J end, and the number of junction bases without a gene match is 18.

The receptor comes from a woman older than 75 with COVID-19, enrolled during active disease. Sequencing used peripheral blood. The V and J genes are TRBV4-2 and TRBJ1-2; the junction holds 9 bases that match TRBD1. In nucleotide form, the sequence is TGTGCCAGCAGCCAAGTGCGGGGCGGGACAGGGACGTTTTTAAATGGCTACACCTTC. It encodes CASSQVRGGTGTFLNGYTF.